The sequence of this TCR beta chain was determined in a study of tumor-infiltrating lymphocytes in primary liver carcinoma. The wider study: Donors underwent surgery for histopathologically diagnosed primary liver carcinoma. All patients, whether men or women, fell within 30 to 69 years of age.

The investigators made TCR beta cDNA from 400 to 550 ng total RNA, using a constant-region primer. It was through three nested multiplex PCR rounds of slightly modified ARM-PCR that TCR beta libraries arose. Primers for the first two PCR rounds were TRBV1-TRBV30 forward primers and a C-beta reverse primer (approximately 9 cycles per round). Using its own MiXCR run on the multiplex PCR reads, TCRdb lists one record per CDR3 protein. This table has about 180,000 distinct CDR3 sequences, about 60% appearing once. CDR3 length equals 16 residues. V was clipped by 3 bases and J by 5 bases; unmatched bases: 9. For blood RNA, unsorted whole blood served as the source, and germline DNA was extracted too.

The gene calls are TRBV12-3 or TRBV12-4 and TRBJ2-3; 9 bases align to TRBD2. This TCR derives from a man aged 40-49 years with primary liver carcinoma and hepatitis B virus infection. Sequencing input: peripheral blood. CDR3 loop: CASSFTAGGPRDTQYF. CDR3 nucleotides: TGTGCCAGCAGTTTCACGGCGGGAGGGCCTAGAGATACGCAGTATTTT.